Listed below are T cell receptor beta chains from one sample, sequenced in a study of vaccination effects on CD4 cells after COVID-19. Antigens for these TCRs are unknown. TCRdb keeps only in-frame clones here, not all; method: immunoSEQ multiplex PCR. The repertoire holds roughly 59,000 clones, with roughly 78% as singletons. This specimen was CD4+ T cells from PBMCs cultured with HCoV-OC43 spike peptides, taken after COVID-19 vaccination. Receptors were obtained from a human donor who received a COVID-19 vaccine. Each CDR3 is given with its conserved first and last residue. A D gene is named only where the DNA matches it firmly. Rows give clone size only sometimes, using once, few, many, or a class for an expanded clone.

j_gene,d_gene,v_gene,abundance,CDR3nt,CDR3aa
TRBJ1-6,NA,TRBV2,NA,TGTGCCAGCAGGGGACCGGCTCCCCTTAATTCACCCCTCCACTTT,CASRGPAPLNSPLHF
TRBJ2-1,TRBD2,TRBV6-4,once,TGTGCCAGCAGTGTAGGTCTAGCGGGAGGCAATGAGCAGTTCTTC,CASSVGLAGGNEQFF
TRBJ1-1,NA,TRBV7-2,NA,TGTGCCAGCAGCTTGGGACTTGAGGGTAAAGCTTTCTTT,CASSLGLEGKAFF
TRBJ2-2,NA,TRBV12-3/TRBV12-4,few,TGTGCCAGCTTCACCACTTCGACCGGGGAGCTGTTTTTT,CASFTTSTGELFF
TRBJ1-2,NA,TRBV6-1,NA,TGTGCCAGCAGTGAAGCACCGTCTAACTATGGCTACACCTTC,CASSEAPSNYGYTF
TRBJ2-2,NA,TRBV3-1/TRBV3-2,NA,TGTGCCAGCAGCGCCCGGGACGGATACACCGGGGAGCTGTTTTTT,CASSARDGYTGELFF
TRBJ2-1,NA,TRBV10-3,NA,TGTGCCATCAGTGAGCTCGAGTCCTACAATGAGCAGTTCTTC,CAISELESYNEQFF
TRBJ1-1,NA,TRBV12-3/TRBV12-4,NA,TGTGCCAGCAGTTTACCCCACACTGAAGCTTTCTTT,CASSLPHTEAFF
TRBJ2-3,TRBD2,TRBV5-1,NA,TGCGCCAGCAGCACAGGACTAGCGGGAGTCTCAGATACGCAGTATTTT,CASSTGLAGVSDTQYF
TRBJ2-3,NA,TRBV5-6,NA,TGTGCCAGCAGCTTAACTAGTAGCACAGATACGCAGTATTTT,CASSLTSSTDTQYF
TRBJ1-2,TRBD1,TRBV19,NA,TGTGCCAGTGAACGAGGGGACAGCTATGGTCGAAGTGGCTACACCTTC,CASERGDSYGRSGYTF
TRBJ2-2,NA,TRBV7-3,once,TGTGCCAGCAGCTTAACGTCGGGGAGGCCCGCCGGGGAGCTGTTTTTT,CASSLTSGRPAGELFF
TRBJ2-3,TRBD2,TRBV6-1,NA,TGTGCCAGCAGTGAAGGACTAGCGGGGGCTAGCACAGATACGCAGTATTTT,CASSEGLAGASTDTQYF
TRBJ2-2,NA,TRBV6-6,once,TGTGCCAGCATCAACAGGGGAGGGACCGGGGAGCTGTTTTTT,CASINRGGTGELFF
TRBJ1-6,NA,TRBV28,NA,TGTGCCAGCAGTTTAGCAGTACTCTATAATTCACCCCTCCACTTT,CASSLAVLYNSPLHF
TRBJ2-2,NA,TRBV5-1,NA,TGCGCCAGCAGCGTTAAGAACACCGGGGAGCTGTTTTTT,CASSVKNTGELFF
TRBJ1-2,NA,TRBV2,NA,TGTGCCAGCAGTGAATCCGGGGTCTATGGCTACACCTTC,CASSESGVYGYTF
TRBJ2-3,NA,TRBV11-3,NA,TGTGCCAGCAGCTTAGGGATTGACGATAGCACAGATACGCAGTATTTT,CASSLGIDDSTDTQYF
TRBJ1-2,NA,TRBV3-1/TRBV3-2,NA,TGTGCCAGCAGCCCTTCTGGGGCTTTACGGGGCTACACCTTC,CASSPSGALRGYTF
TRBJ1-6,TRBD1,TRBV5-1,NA,TGCGCCAGCAGCCTGGGACAGGGGGAGAATTCACCCCTCCACTTT,CASSLGQGENSPLHF
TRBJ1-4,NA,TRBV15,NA,TGTGCCACCAGCTTTGGACACACTAATGAAAAACTGTTTTTT,CATSFGHTNEKLFF
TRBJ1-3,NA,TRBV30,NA,TGTGCCTGGGACAGTCACGGCTCTGGAAACACCATATATTTT,CAWDSHGSGNTIYF
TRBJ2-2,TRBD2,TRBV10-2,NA,TGCGCCAGCAGTGGAGGGGCAGCGGGGGCTCCGAACACCGGGGAGCTGTTTTTT,CASSGGAAGAPNTGELFF
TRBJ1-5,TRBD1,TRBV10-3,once,TGTGCCAACGGACAGGGGTTGGGTCAGCCCCAGCATTTT,CANGQGLGQPQHF
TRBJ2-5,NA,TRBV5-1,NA,TGCGCCAGCAGCTTGGTCCGAAACGGTGAAGAGACCCAGTACTTC,CASSLVRNGEETQYF
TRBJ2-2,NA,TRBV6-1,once,TGTGCCAGCAGTGGCTACGTCTTAGCGAGCACCGGGGAGCTGTTTTTT,CASSGYVLASTGELFF
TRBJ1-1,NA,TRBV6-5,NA,TGTGCCAGCAGTTACTCAATCCCCAACACTGAAGCTTTCTTT,CASSYSIPNTEAFF
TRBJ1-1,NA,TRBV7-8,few,TGTGCCAGCAGCTCGGACAGGAACACTGAAGCTTTCTTT,CASSSDRNTEAFF
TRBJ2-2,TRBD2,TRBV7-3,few,TGTGCCAGCAGCATCGCGGGGGGGCCTTACACCGGGGAGCTGTTTTTT,CASSIAGGPYTGELFF
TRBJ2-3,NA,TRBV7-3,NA,TGTGCCAGCAGCCGACAGATAGGAACAGATACGCAGTATTTT,CASSRQIGTDTQYF
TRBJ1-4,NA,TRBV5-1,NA,TGCGCCAGCAGCTCGACACCGGAACCTAATGAAAAACTGTTTTTT,CASSSTPEPNEKLFF
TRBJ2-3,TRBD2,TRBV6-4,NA,TGTGCCAGCGTAAGAGCGGGGGACAACACAGATACGCAGTATTTT,CASVRAGDNTDTQYF
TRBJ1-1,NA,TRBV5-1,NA,TGCGCCAGCAGCTTCGGACGGATGAACACTGAAGCTTTCTTT,CASSFGRMNTEAFF
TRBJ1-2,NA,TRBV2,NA,TGTGCCAGCAGTGAAAATGGGGGGGACTATGGCTACACCTTC,CASSENGGDYGYTF
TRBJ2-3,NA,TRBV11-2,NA,TGTGCCAGCAGCTTAGGGCTAGAGGCGAGAGATACGCAGTATTTT,CASSLGLEARDTQYF
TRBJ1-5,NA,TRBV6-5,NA,TGTGCCAGCAGTTACGATGGGTACAATCAGCCCCAGCATTTT,CASSYDGYNQPQHF
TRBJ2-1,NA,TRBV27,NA,TGTGCCAGCAGTTTATTGGGCGACAATGAGCAGTTCTTC,CASSLLGDNEQFF
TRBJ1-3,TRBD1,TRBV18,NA,TGTGCCAGCTCACCAGACAGGGCTCCTGGAAACACCATATATTTT,CASSPDRAPGNTIYF
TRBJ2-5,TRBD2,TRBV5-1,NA,TGCGCCAGCAGCTCCCTCGGCGGGGGGGAAGAGACCCAGTACTTC,CASSSLGGGEETQYF
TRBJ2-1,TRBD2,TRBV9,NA,TGTGCCAGCAGCCCACGGGGGGGCCTTTTTCGGGATGAGCAGTTCTTC,CASSPRGGLFRDEQFF
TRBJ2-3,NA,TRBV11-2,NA,TGTGCCAGCAGAAAGCGCCAGTCTAGCACAGATACGCAGTATTTT,CASRKRQSSTDTQYF
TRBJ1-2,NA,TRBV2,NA,TGTGCCAGCAGTGAAATCCGGGACGGAGGCTACACCTTC,CASSEIRDGGYTF